The 5 T cell receptor beta chains below were found in one sample sequenced in a study of CD8+ T cells in alopecia areata (dated by TCRdb to about 2018). According to the study, the label for this sample's time point signals: less than five weeks on oral tofacitinib. What this sample's treatment or condition label stands for: oral pan-JAK inhibitor, 5-10 mg twice daily. Libraries were constructed by the immunoSEQ multiplex PCR assay. RNA was extracted from all samples and reverse transcribed into cDNA as template for TCR sequencing. Sourced from immuneACCESS, this table was stored by TCRdb with only in-frame sequences that have V and J called. A share of the clones is absent; for the studies checked, an unresolved V gene accounts for under half, and the remainder has no known explanation. The sample table holds roughly 70,000 clones, of which approximately 29% were seen once. The biggest ten clones account for 15% of the sample.

The material was CD8+ T cells sorted from blood, obtained at week 4, from a patient treated with tofacitinib. Source of these receptors: a human donor with alopecia areata.

V is TRBV27 and J is TRBJ2-1; D unclear. The germline gives CDR1 MNHEY, CDR2 SMNVEV (reference sequence). The V end lost 3 bases, the J end lost 2 bases, and 11 bases lay between the germline ends. This CDR3 has 15 amino acids. CDR3 region: CASSLVSTPYNEQFF. DNA of the CDR3: TGTGCCAGCAGTTTGGTTAGTACGCCCTACAATGAGCAGTTCTTC.

This clone turned up a few times. The chain carries TRBV29-1 and TRBJ2-2; 8 positions agree with TRBD2. Germline-derived CDR1 and CDR2 are SQVTM and ANQGSEA. Trimming took 3 bases from V and 7 from J; bases not matched to a gene: 22. The CDR3 totals 19 residues. The CDR3 is CSVDSGTGASGYRLGELFF. CDR3 nucleotides: TGCAGCGTTGATTCCGGCACGGGGGCTAGCGGGTACCGACTCGGGGAGCTGTTTTTT.

V usage is TRBV29-1 and J usage is TRBJ2-5; TRBD1 matches 7 bases. Germline loops: CDR1 SQVTM, CDR2 ANQGSEA. CDR3 length: 14 residues. The junction had 9 bases not matched to a gene; V was cut back by 6 bases and J by 2 bases. CDR3 DNA sequence: TGCAGCGTACCGAAAGGGACAGAACAAGAGACCCAGTACTTC. Translation gives CSVPKGTEQETQYF.

The CDR3, as DNA: TGTGCCAGCAGCGGTAGTGGGGTGACTGAAGCTTTCTTT. Translated: CASSGSGVTEAFF. The V and J genes are TRBV11-2 and TRBJ1-1; D is undetermined. Germline V CDR1 and CDR2: SGHAT, FQNNGV. The ends were cut back, 5 bases at V and 5 bases at J, with 12 bases in the middle. The CDR3 sequence is 13 residues long.

This clone came up a few times. This chain links TRBV30 with TRBJ2-7; no definite D call. Germline assignment: CDR1 GTSNPN and CDR2 SVGIG (reference sequence). V lost 1 base to trimming and J lost 3 bases, with 10 bases between them. The CDR3 runs to 13 residues. CDR3: CAWSGPDLYEQYF. The DNA for the CDR3 is TGTGCCTGGAGTGGTCCAGACCTCTACGAGCAGTACTTC. Filled out from reference TRBV30 and TRBJ2-7, the complete variable domain reads SQTIHQWPATLVQPVGSPLSLECTVEGTSNPNLYWYRQAAGRGLQLLFYSVGIGQISSEVPQNLSASRPQDRQFILSSKKLLLSDSGFYLCAWSGPDLYEQYFGPGTRLTVT.